This T cell receptor beta chain was profiled in a study of blood T cell repertoires in COVID-19. Study-wide context: The study drew acute and convalescent COVID-19 samples from the United States, Italy and Spain. In each case, the material was cDNA or gDNA derived from T cells, B-cell-depleted T cells, or PBMCs.

The Seattle site enrolled patients during active infection and followed them longitudinally. Per the original data handling: Counts of nucleated cells, estimated from reference gene primer amplification, were obtained. The assay was immunoSEQ multiplex PCR, and TCRdb's table has in-frame clones only and misses some. Clonal size and the V and J genes are those of that table, whereas D and trimming came from the DNA. This table holds about 260,000 clones, over 70% found once. The sequence was obtained from a woman aged 70-85 years with COVID-19, enrolled during active disease. Sequences were obtained from peripheral blood.

CDR3 loop: CASTLRQGTTDTQYF. The CDR3, as DNA: TGTGCCAGCACCCTAAGACAGGGGACGACAGATACGCAGTATTTT. This sequence joins TRBV6-6 and TRBJ2-3; 8 nucleotides line up with TRBD1. The germline CDR1 and CDR2 sequences are MNHNY and SVGAGI (reference sequence). V was clipped by 7 bases and J by 3 bases; unmatched bases: 9. The CDR3 has 15 amino acids.